Below, 19 T cell receptor beta chains from the same sample are listed, as sequenced in a study of blood T cell repertoires in COVID-19. Clones were sequenced by immunoSEQ multiplex PCR, and TCRdb holds only the in-frame ones, with some missing. The sample carries around 140,000 clones, around 88% recorded once. Sequencing was done on a sample of peripheral blood. The receptors were gathered from a human donor in a cohort sampled during active COVID-19.

This clone was recorded only once. The genes are TRBV7-9 and TRBJ1-2; 8 bases map to TRBD1. The germline V gene has CDR1 SEHNR and CDR2 FQNEAQ (reference sequence). The V segment lost 4 bases and the J segment 4 bases; nucleotides outside the gene matches: 8. This CDR3 region has 15 residues. DNA for the CDR3: TGTGCCAGCAGCTCCCCGGACAGGGCGGGCTATGGCTACACCTTC. This sequence encodes CASSSPDRAGYGYTF.

The V and J genes are TRBV6-1 and TRBJ2-3; unclear D gene. The CDR3 sequence is 15 residues long. The germline CDR1 and CDR2 sequences are MNHNS and SASEGT. Trimming took 1 base from V and 2 from J, leaving 10 bases between them. DNA for the CDR3: TGTGCCAGCAGTGAAGTCCCAGATTACACAGATACGCAGTATTTT. Protein product: CASSEVPDYTDTQYF.

The rearrangement links TRBV19 to TRBJ1-1; TRBD1 aligns across 9 bases. The germline CDR1 and CDR2 sequences are LNHDA and SQIVND (reference sequence). Trimming took 3 bases from V and 0 from J; bases not matched to a gene: 8. The CDR3 totals 17 residues. CDR3 in amino acids: CASSMGQGRGMNTEAFF. CDR3 DNA sequence: TGTGCCAGTAGTATGGGACAGGGAAGGGGCATGAACACTGAAGCTTTCTTT.

The chain links TRBV13 to TRBJ1-3; D unclear. The CDR3 is made up of 15 amino acids. The germline V and J ends were trimmed by 1 base and 0 bases, with 7 bases remaining between them. The germline gives CDR1 PRHDT, CDR2 FYEKMQ (reference sequence). The CDR3, as DNA: TGTGCCAGCAGCTTAGTAAGACACTCTGGAAACACCATATATTTT. It is translated as CASSLVRHSGNTIYF.

This chain connects TRBV10-3 to TRBJ2-7; 10 bases are shared with TRBD2. This CDR3 is 15 amino acids long. Germline-derived CDR1 and CDR2 are ENHRY and SYGVKD. Trimming removed 4 bases from V and 2 bases from J; junction bases left unmatched: 5. The CDR3 DNA reads as TGTGCCATCAGTGTAGGCCTAGCGGGAGCCTACGAGCAGTACTTC. Protein: CAISVGLAGAYEQYF.

V and J are TRBV27 and TRBJ1-5; TRBD1 matches 7 bases. The CDR3 spans 17 residues. Germline V gene lookup returns CDR1 MNHEY and CDR2 SMNVEV (reference sequence). J lost 0 bases, V lost 3 bases, and 8 bases had no gene match. The CDR3 loop reads CASSFRGTANSNQPQHF. For the CDR3, the DNA is TGTGCCAGCAGTTTTAGAGGGACAGCTAATAGCAATCAGCCCCAGCATTTT.

The chain employs TRBV7-9 and TRBJ2-5; TRBD2 is a possible D gene (6 bases). The CDR3 has 14 residues. From germline, CDR1 is SEHNR and CDR2 FQNEAQ (reference sequence). V was trimmed by 3 bases and J by 0 bases, leaving 8 bases between them. CDR3 coding DNA: TGTGCCAGCAGCTTGGGGGACTACCAAGAGACCCAGTACTTC. It translates to CASSLGDYQETQYF.

This chain links TRBV6-2 or TRBV6-3 with TRBJ1-5; possibly TRBD1 for D (6 bases). CDR1 is MNHEY, CDR2 SVGEGT, per germline. Trimming cost V 6 bases and J 2 bases, with 14 bases left between them. This CDR3 is built from 15 residues. CDR3 bases: TGTGCCAGCAGCGATTCAGGGGTAGGCAATCAGCCCCAGCATTTT. Residues: CASSDSGVGNQPQHF.

V is TRBV30 and J is TRBJ2-3; 14 bases agree with TRBD2. The V gene end was trimmed by 4 bases and the J gene end by 6 bases; junction bases not matched to a gene: 6. The germline CDR1 and CDR2 sequences are GTSNPN and SVGIG (reference sequence). The CDR3 contains 15 residues. Written as DNA, the CDR3 is TGTGCCTGGACCCGACTAGCGGGGGGGTTCGATACGCAGTATTTT. Protein sequence: CAWTRLAGGFDTQYF.

V and J are TRBV6-5 and TRBJ2-3; 7 bases are a match to TRBD1. After removal of 6 bases from V and 3 bases from J, the junction contained 6 bases not matched to a gene. Germline V gene sequence: CDR1 MNHEY, CDR2 SVGAGI. The CDR3 has 14 amino acids. The chain's CDR3 is CASRRQGGTDTQYF. Here the CDR3 DNA reads TGTGCCAGCAGACGACAGGGTGGTACAGATACGCAGTATTTT.

The gene calls are TRBV7-2 and TRBJ2-7; TRBD2 agrees at 12 bases. The CDR3 length is 14 residues. V gave up 3 bases and J gave up 9 bases; unmatched junction bases: 6. The germline gives CDR1 SGHTA, CDR2 FQGNSA. The DNA for the CDR3 is TGTGCCAGCAGCTTCGGACTAGCGGGGAGTGTGCAGTACTTC. It is translated as CASSFGLAGSVQYF.

This clone was counted only a few times. The J gene is TRBJ1-4, the V gene TRBV27; TRBD1 matches at 9 bases. V dropped 6 bases and J dropped 6; count of bases not matched to a gene: 5. CDR3 size: 14 residues. The germline gives CDR1 MNHEY, CDR2 SMNVEV (reference sequence). This chain's CDR3 is CASRGGTGYEKLFF. The CDR3 coding sequence is TGTGCCAGCAGGGGCGGGACAGGGTATGAAAAACTGTTTTTT.

The CDR3 protein is CASSLGTSGARETQYF. DNA for the CDR3: TGTGCCAGCAGCTTGGGGACTAGCGGGGCCAGGGAGACCCAGTACTTC. The chain uses TRBV7-9 and TRBJ2-5; 13 positions agree with TRBD2. The CDR3 length is 16 residues. The V segment lost 3 bases and the J segment 5 bases; nucleotides outside the gene matches: 6. Germline assignment: CDR1 SEHNR and CDR2 FQNEAQ (reference sequence).

This chain uses TRBV3-1 (or the pseudogene TRBV3-2) with TRBJ1-4; 7 nucleotides match TRBD1. Germline CDR1 is LGHDT and CDR2 is YNNKEL (reference sequence). The CDR3 covers 14 residues. V shed 4 bases, J shed 6 bases, and the junction held 5 bases outside the gene matches. As DNA, the CDR3 is TGTGCCAGCAGCCTGAGGGGGCTGGATGAAAAACTGTTTTTT. It translates to CASSLRGLDEKLFF.

Of note for this clone: The sample contains more than one DNA sequence encoding this CDR3. The chain carries TRBV5-4 and TRBJ1-5, with D possibly being TRBD1 (6 bases). V lost 4 bases and J lost 4, with 9 bases in between. CDR3 length equals 13 residues. Germline V gives CDR1 SGHNT, CDR2 YYREEE (reference sequence). CDR3 in amino acids: CASSPDRNQPQHF. The CDR3 DNA follows: TGTGCCAGCAGCCCCGACAGGAATCAGCCCCAGCATTTT.

This chain uses TRBV2 with TRBJ2-1, with 7 bases identical to TRBD1. The germline V gene has CDR1 SNHLY and CDR2 FYNNEI. The V and J ends lost 7 bases and 4 bases, in that order; junction bases with no gene match: 10. This CDR3 is 15 amino acids long. The chain's CDR3 is CASTFDRAKYNEQFF. In DNA form, the CDR3 reads TGTGCCAGCACCTTTGACAGGGCAAAGTACAATGAGCAGTTCTTC.

This sequence joins TRBV7-9 and TRBJ1-2; maybe TRBD1 (6 bases). Per the germline V gene, CDR1 is SEHNR and CDR2 is FQNEAQ (reference sequence). The CDR3 extends over 14 amino acids. Trimming stripped 2 bases from V and 4 bases from J, with 11 bases between. CDR3 nucleotides: TGTGCCAGCAGCTTATCAGGGGCCGGCTATGGCTACACCTTC. Protein: CASSLSGAGYGYTF.

V gene TRBV7-9 combines with J gene TRBJ1-2; 10 nucleotides align to TRBD1. J lost 7 bases, V lost 3 bases, and 8 bases had no gene match. Germline V gene data show CDR1 as SEHNR and CDR2 as FQNEAQ (reference sequence). This CDR3 spans 15 amino acids. For the CDR3, the DNA is TGTGCCAGCAGCTTTTATTCCGGGACAGGGGCTGGCTACACCTTC. It is translated as CASSFYSGTGAGYTF. Using reference TRBV7-9 and TRBJ1-2 for the parts outside the CDR3, the full variable domain is DTGVSQNPRHKITKRGQNVTFRCDPISEHNRLYWYRQTLGQGPEFLTYFQNEAQLEKSRLLSDRFSAERPKGSFSTLEIQRTEQGDSAMYLCASSFYSGTGAGYTFGSGTRLTVV.

Only a few counts were recorded for this clone. The chain has TRBV19 and TRBJ1-6; 8 positions agree with TRBD1. The germline V gene encodes CDR1 LNHDA and CDR2 SQIVND (reference sequence). After removal of 7 bases from V and 6 bases from J, the junction contained 8 bases not matched to a gene. The CDR3 consists of 15 residues. The CDR3 DNA sequence: TGTGCCAGTACCCCCGGACAGGGAGGTAATTCACCCCTCCACTTT. Its translation is CASTPGQGGNSPLHF.